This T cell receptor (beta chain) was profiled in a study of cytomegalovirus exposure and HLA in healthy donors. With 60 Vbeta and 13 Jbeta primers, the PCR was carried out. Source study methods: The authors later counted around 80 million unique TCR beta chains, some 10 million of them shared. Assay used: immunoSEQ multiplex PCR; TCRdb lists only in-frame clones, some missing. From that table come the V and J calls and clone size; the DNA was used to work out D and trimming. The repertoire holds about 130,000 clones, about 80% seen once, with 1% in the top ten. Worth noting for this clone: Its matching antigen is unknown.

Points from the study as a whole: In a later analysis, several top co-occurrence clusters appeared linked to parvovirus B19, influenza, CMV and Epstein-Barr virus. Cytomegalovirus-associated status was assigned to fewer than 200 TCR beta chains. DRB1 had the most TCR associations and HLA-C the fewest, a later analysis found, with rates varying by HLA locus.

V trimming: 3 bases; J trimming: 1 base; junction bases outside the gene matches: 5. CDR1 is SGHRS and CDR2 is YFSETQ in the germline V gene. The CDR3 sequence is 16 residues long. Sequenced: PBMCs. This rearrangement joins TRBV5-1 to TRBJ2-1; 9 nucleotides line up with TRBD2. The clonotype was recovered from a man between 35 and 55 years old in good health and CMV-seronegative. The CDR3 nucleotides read TGCGCCAGCAGCTCCCGAGCGGGAGGATCCTACAATGAGCAGTTCTTC. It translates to CASSSRAGGSYNEQFF.